What follows describes a single TCR beta chain. The antigen is undetermined. Per the germline V gene, CDR1 is MNHNS and CDR2 is SASEGT. V dropped 5 bases and J dropped 2 bases, with 4 bases sitting between them. The CDR3 length is 11 residues. This sample is drawn from a study of CD8 T cells in ankylosing spondylitis. Regarding the study as a whole: A TCR beta motif of seven or eight highly homologous variants appeared characteristic of ankylosing spondylitis blood. The authors reported significant enrichment of disease-linked clones in matched ankylosing spondylitis synovial fluid. CD8+ by phenotype, disease-linked clones were relatively rare in peripheral blood.

For TCR beta, libraries came from quantitative 5'-RACE with molecular barcodes. A single record per CDR3 protein comes from TCRdb applying MiXCR to the 5' RACE reads. The sample lists 250,000 or so distinct CDR3 sequences, around 25% occurring once. Material for sequencing was blood, either unsorted or a sorted T cell fraction (not recorded which). The V and J genes are TRBV6-1 and TRBJ2-7; no clear D gene. The sequence was obtained from a male donor with ankylosing spondylitis or in good health (not recorded which). The CDR3 sequence is CASSTPYEQYF. CDR3 nucleotide sequence: TGTGCCAGCAGTACCCCCTACGAGCAGTACTTC.